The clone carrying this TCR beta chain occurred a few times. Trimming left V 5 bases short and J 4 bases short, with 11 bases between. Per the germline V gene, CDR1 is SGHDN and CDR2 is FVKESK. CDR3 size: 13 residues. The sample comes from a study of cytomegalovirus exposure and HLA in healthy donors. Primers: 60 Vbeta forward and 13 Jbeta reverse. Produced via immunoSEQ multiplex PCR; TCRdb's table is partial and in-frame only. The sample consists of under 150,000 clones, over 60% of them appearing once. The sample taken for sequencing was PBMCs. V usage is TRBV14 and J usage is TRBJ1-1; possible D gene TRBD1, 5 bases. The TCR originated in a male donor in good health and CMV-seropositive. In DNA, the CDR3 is TGTGCCAGCAGCGTACAAGGGGTCACTGAAGCTTTCTTT. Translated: CASSVQGVTEAFF. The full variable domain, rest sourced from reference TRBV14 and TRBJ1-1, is EAGVTQFPSHSVIEKGQTVTLRCDPISGHDNLYWYRRVMGKEIKFLLHFVKESKQDESGMPNNRFLAERTGGTYSTLKVQPAELEDSGVYFCASSVQGVTEAFFGQGTRLTVV.